This T cell receptor (beta chain) came from a study of PD-L1 blockade in urothelial cancer. Study as a whole: The median T cell count in blood samples was approximately 140,000.

Findings of the study overall: Below-median blood TCR clonality before treatment forecast better survival.

The protocol was immunoSEQ multiplex PCR, while the TCRdb copy is restricted to in-frame clones and leaves out a portion. The sample records about 52,000 clones, around 79% being singletons. Details on this clone: Its antigen is unknown.

Time point defined: pretreatment peripheral blood. This clonotype was sampled from a man aged 65 to 79 with urothelial cancer. The sample here was PBMCs, taken around atezolizumab (anti-PD-L1) treatment.

CDR3 loop: CASSLGLAGVQETQYF. The CDR3, as DNA: TGCGCCAGCAGCTTGGGACTAGCGGGGGTACAAGAGACCCAGTACTTC. V usage is TRBV5-1 and J usage is TRBJ2-5; 12 positions agree with TRBD2. The ends lost 0 bases at V and 2 bases at J; junction bases unmatched: 2. Germline assignment: CDR1 SGHRS and CDR2 YFSETQ. This CDR3 comprises 16 residues. Full variable domain (remainder filled in from reference TRBV5-1 and TRBJ2-5): KAGVTQTPRYLIKTRGQQVTLSCSPISGHRSVSWYQQTPGQGLQFLFEYFSETQRNKGNFPGRFSGRQFSNSRSEMNVSTLELGDSALYLCASSLGLAGVQETQYFGPGTRLLVL.